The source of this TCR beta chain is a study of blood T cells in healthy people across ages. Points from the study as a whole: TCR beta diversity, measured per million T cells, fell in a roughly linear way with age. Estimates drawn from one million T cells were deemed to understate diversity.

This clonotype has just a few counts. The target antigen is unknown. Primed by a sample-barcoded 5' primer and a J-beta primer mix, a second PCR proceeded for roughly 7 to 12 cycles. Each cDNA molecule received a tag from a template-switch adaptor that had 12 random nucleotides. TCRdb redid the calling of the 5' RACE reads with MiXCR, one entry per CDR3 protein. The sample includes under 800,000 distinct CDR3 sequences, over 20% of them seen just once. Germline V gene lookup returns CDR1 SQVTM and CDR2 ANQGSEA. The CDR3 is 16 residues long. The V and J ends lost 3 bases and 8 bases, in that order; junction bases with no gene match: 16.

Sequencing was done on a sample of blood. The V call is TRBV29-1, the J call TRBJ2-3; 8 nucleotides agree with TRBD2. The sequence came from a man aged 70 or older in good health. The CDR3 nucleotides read TGCAGCGTTGACGGGGTGTCTAGCGGGCTTTTACCTACGCAGTATTTT. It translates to CSVDGVSSGLLPTQYF.